The sequence of this T cell receptor (beta chain) was determined in a study of Tregs in tolerant kidney transplant recipients. Study results and caveats: Tregs expanded with activated donor B cells seemed most donor-specific.

The table came from immunoSEQ multiplex PCR; TCRdb's copy has only in-frame clones and leaves some out. The sample contains around 63,000 clones, 70% to 90% of which appear only once. Notes on this clone: Its antigen is currently unknown.

Unstimulated Tregs (CD4+CD25+CD127-) and CD4+CD25- non-Tregs were sorted from PBMCs. Before regulatory T cell sorting, thawed PBMCs rested overnight at 37°C in 200 IU/ml IL-2. Trimming pared 5 bases from V and 5 bases from J, leaving 25 bases between. The germline gives CDR1 SGHVS, CDR2 FNYEAQ. This CDR3 contains 18 residues. The chain uses TRBV7-6 and TRBJ2-1; tentatively, D is TRBD2 (6 bases). Here the sequenced sample was Tregs from blood, taken before the transplant. The clonotype originates from a human donor who received a combined kidney and bone marrow transplant. This chain's CDR3 is CASSPVGILGGTDNEQFF. DNA of the CDR3: TGTGCCAGCAGCCCGGTGGGCATTTTAGGAGGGACCGACAATGAGCAGTTCTTC. Filled out from reference TRBV7-6 and TRBJ2-1, the complete variable domain reads GAGVSQSPRYKVTKRGQDVALRCDPISGHVSLYWYRQALGQGPEFLTYFNYEAQQDKSGLPNDRFSAERPEGSISTLTIQRTEQRDSAMYRCASSPVGILGGTDNEQFFGPGTRLTVL.